This T cell receptor beta chain was observed in a study of blood T cell repertoires in COVID-19. Study-wide background: The analysed material was cDNA or gDNA that came from T cells, B-cell-depleted T cells, or PBMCs.

In terms of age and location, participants ranged from roughly 18 to 95 years and lived in approximately 26 US areas. Self-reported history from a screening survey and questionnaire set each donor's cohort. The CDR3 runs 17 residues. After removal of 6 bases from V and 7 bases from J, the junction contained 13 bases not matched to a gene. Germline values: CDR1 SGHAT, CDR2 FQNNGV. TCRdb's copy holds only in-frame clones and misses some; the assay was immunoSEQ multiplex PCR. The sample gives some 300,000 clones, under 90% of which show up once; less than 3% is in the top ten. This clone was found once.

The V gene is TRBV11-2, the J gene TRBJ2-2; 11 nucleotides agree with TRBD1. This TCR derives from a woman between 50 and 59 years old who had been exposed to COVID-19. Sequenced: PBMCs or T cells enriched from blood (not recorded which). The CDR3: CASRAFRDRGLGGELFF. DNA for the CDR3: TGTGCCAGCAGGGCCTTCCGGGACAGGGGGTTGGGCGGGGAGCTGTTTTTT.